This record covers a single TCR beta chain. TCRdb's table, derived via immunoSEQ multiplex PCR, lists solely in-frame clones and lacks some. The data show about 69,000 clones, nearly 90% seen once. Germline loops: CDR1 MDHEN, CDR2 SYDVKM. V shed 4 bases and J shed 6 bases, with 13 bases lying between them. CDR3 size: 14 residues. The data were obtained in a study of OX40 agonist ivuxolimab in advanced cancers. This material consisted of CD4+ or CD8+ T cells sorted from blood, taken in a trial of the OX40 agonist ivuxolimab. The receptor comes from an adult with an advanced solid tumor such as melanoma, head and neck, liver or kidney cancer. This chain connects TRBV28 to TRBJ2-1, with a weak D call TRBD2 (6 bases). CDR3 nucleotides: TGTGCCAGCAGTTCGACTAGGACCCGCAATGAGCAGTTCTTC. It codes for CASSSTRTRNEQFF.